Below, 18 T cell receptor beta chains from the same sample are listed, as sequenced in a study of cytomegalovirus exposure and HLA in healthy donors. The study ran its PCR with 60 Vbeta and 13 Jbeta primers. The table came from immunoSEQ multiplex PCR; TCRdb's copy has only in-frame clones and leaves some out. This table holds roughly 120,000 clones, 70% to 80% found once. Specimen: PBMCs. The source of these receptors is a woman aged 35 to 49 in good health and CMV-seropositive.

The chain links TRBV9 to TRBJ2-7, with D perhaps matching TRBD2 (5 bases). CDR1 is SGDLS and CDR2 is YYNGEE in the germline V gene. CDR3 length: 15 residues. The ends were cut back, 1 base at V and 2 bases at J, with 13 bases in the middle. Here the CDR3 reads CASSVIEGVPYEQYF. The CDR3 nucleotides are TGTGCCAGCAGCGTAATTGAGGGAGTTCCCTACGAGCAGTACTTC.

The chain employs TRBV28 and TRBJ2-7; tentative D call: TRBD1 (6 bases). Germline V lookup: CDR1 MDHEN, CDR2 SYDVKM. V lost 3 bases to trimming and J lost 12 bases, with 15 bases between them. The CDR3 contains 12 residues. The CDR3 here is CASSFSQTGLYF. The CDR3 DNA reads TGTGCCAGCAGTTTTTCCCAGACAGGTCTGTACTTC. Full variable domain (remainder filled in from reference TRBV28 and TRBJ2-7): DVKVTQSSRYLVKRTGEKVFLECVQDMDHENMFWYRQDPGLGLRLIYFSYDVKMKEKGDIPEGYSVSREKKERFSLILESASTNQTSMYLCASSFSQTGLYFGPGTRLTVT.

The V call is TRBV11-3, the J call TRBJ2-5; TRBD2 agrees at 8 bases. J was trimmed by 1 base and V by 2 bases; bases with no gene match: 3. The CDR3 covers 15 residues. CDR1 is SGHNT and CDR2 is YENEEA in the germline V gene. The CDR3 nucleotides are TGTGCCAGCAGCTTAAACGGGGGGGCCCAAGAGACCCAGTACTTC. It encodes CASSLNGGAQETQYF.

The chain uses TRBV11-3 and TRBJ2-3, with TRBD1 as a possible D gene (5 bases). Germline CDR1 reads SGHNT; CDR2 reads YENEEA. The length of the CDR3 is 13 residues. Trimming removed 5 bases from V and 4 bases from J, with 10 bases in between. The CDR3 here is CASSLQGSDTQYF. CDR3 bases: TGTGCCAGCAGCCTCCAGGGTTCAGATACGCAGTATTTT.

V is TRBV4-1 and J is TRBJ1-2, with 7 positions matching TRBD1. Trimming removed 5 bases from V and 5 bases from J; junction bases left unmatched: 8. CDR1 and CDR2 (germline): MGHRA, YSYEKL. This CDR3 is 14 amino acids long. The CDR3 DNA is TGCGCCAGCAGCTCACAGGGGATAGGGTATGGCTACACCTTC. This codes for CASSSQGIGYGYTF.

The V gene is TRBV29-1, the J gene TRBJ1-2; D unclear. Trimming removed 3 bases from V and 5 bases from J, with 7 bases in between. Germline lookup yields CDR1 SQVTM and CDR2 ANQGSEA. The CDR3 runs 11 residues. For the CDR3, the DNA is TGCAGCGTTGAGGAGGGTTATGGCTACACCTTC. Its translation is CSVEEGYGYTF.

The V call is TRBV7-6, the J call TRBJ2-3, with 10 bases that match TRBD2. CDR1 SGHVS and CDR2 FNYEAQ come from the germline V gene. The V gene end was trimmed by 0 bases and the J gene end by 4 bases; junction bases not matched to a gene: 7. CDR3 length equals 17 residues. In DNA, the CDR3 is TGTGCCAGCAGCTTAGCGTTAAGCGGGGGGGTGGCAGATACGCAGTATTTT. Translated, it gives CASSLALSGGVADTQYF.

The V gene is TRBV4-3, the J gene TRBJ2-2; 9 nucleotides line up with TRBD2. V was pared by 1 base and J by 7 bases, with 13 bases of the junction left unmatched. In germline, CDR1 is LGHNA, CDR2 YSLEER. CDR3 length: 18 amino acids. CDR3 amino acids: CASSQATFSGGFGGELFF. The CDR3, as DNA: TGCGCCAGCAGCCAAGCGACGTTTAGCGGGGGCTTCGGCGGGGAGCTGTTTTTT.

V usage is TRBV10-3 and J usage is TRBJ1-5; D is uncertain. CDR1 ENHRY and CDR2 SYGVKD come from the germline V gene. Trimming removed 2 bases from V and 1 base from J, with 9 bases in between. The CDR3 extends over 15 amino acids. The CDR3 DNA is TGTGCCATCAGTGAGAACGGGAACAGCAATCAGCCCCAGCATTTT. Translation: CAISENGNSNQPQHF.

This chain uses TRBV7-8 with TRBJ2-7, with 9 bases fitting TRBD1. The V segment lost 5 bases and the J segment 6 bases; nucleotides outside the gene matches: 8. Per the germline V gene, CDR1 is SGHVS and CDR2 is FQNEAQ. The CDR3 is made up of 14 amino acids. CDR3 protein: CASSNRDRVSEQYF. Written as DNA, the CDR3 is TGTGCCAGCAGCAACCGGGACAGGGTCAGCGAGCAGTACTTC.

This clone was detected a few times. The chain combines TRBV30 with TRBJ1-5; TRBD1 agrees at 8 bases. The junction had 12 bases not matched to a gene; V was cut back by 8 bases and J by 0 bases. The germline V gene encodes CDR1 GTSNPN and CDR2 SVGIG (reference sequence). CDR3 length: 16 amino acids. The CDR3 here is CAGDRICSSSNQPQHF. The CDR3 coding sequence is TGTGCCGGGGACAGGATCTGTTCTTCTAGCAATCAGCCCCAGCATTTT.

The chain employs TRBV6-6 and TRBJ1-2; TRBD1 agrees at 9 bases. The V and J ends lost 7 bases and 4 bases, in that order; junction bases with no gene match: 13. Germline values: CDR1 MNHNY, CDR2 SVGAGI (reference sequence). CDR3 size: 16 residues. DNA of the CDR3: TGTGCCAGCACCGAAAGGGGGACAGGGTATGGCTATGGCTACACCTTC. This encodes CASTERGTGYGYGYTF.

The genes are TRBV7-2 and TRBJ1-4; 7 nucleotides line up with TRBD1. The CDR3 has 15 amino acids. The junction had 3 bases not matched to a gene; V was cut back by 0 bases and J by 5 bases. CDR1 SGHTA and CDR2 FQGNSA come from the germline V gene. This chain's CDR3 is CASSLARGLNEKLFF. For the CDR3, the DNA is TGTGCCAGCAGCTTAGCCAGGGGGTTAAATGAAAAACTGTTTTTT.

This clone was counted many times. The gene calls are TRBV5-5 and TRBJ2-7; weak D call: TRBD2 (6 bases). CDR3 size: 12 residues. V was clipped by 4 bases and J by 4 bases, with 9 bases between them. Germline lookup yields CDR1 SGHKS and CDR2 YYEKEE (reference sequence). For the CDR3, the DNA is TGTGCCAGCAGCCGGAGGGAGTACGAGCAGTACTTC. Translation: CASSRREYEQYF.

This clone appeared a few times. This sequence joins TRBV7-8 and TRBJ1-1; 10 positions match TRBD1. CDR3 length: 14 residues. V dropped 3 bases and J dropped 5; count of bases not matched to a gene: 3. Germline V gives CDR1 SGHVS, CDR2 FQNEAQ. CDR3 nucleotides: TGTGCCAGCAGCTTCCAGGGACAGGGGACTGAAGCTTTCTTT. It yields the protein CASSFQGQGTEAFF.

The chain couples TRBV6-5 to TRBJ2-7; 8 bases match TRBD2. This CDR3 comprises 15 residues. From germline, CDR1 is MNHEY and CDR2 SVGAGI. V trimming: 1 base; J trimming: 0 bases; junction bases outside the gene matches: 2. The CDR3 loop is CASSYLRGVSYEQYF. The CDR3 DNA is TGTGCCAGCAGTTACTTGCGGGGGGTCTCCTACGAGCAGTACTTC.

This clone was recorded only once. The J gene is TRBJ1-5, the V gene TRBV18; possible D gene TRBD1, 5 bases. The CDR3 totals 14 residues. The germline V gene encodes CDR1 KGHSH and CDR2 LQKENI. V was pared by 7 bases and J by 0 bases, with 10 bases between. CDR3 loop: CASLRDGSNQPQHF. The CDR3, as DNA: TGTGCCAGCTTGCGGGACGGTAGCAATCAGCCCCAGCATTTT.

This clone was counted only a few times. As DNA, the CDR3 is TGTGCCAGCAGCACACAGGCTACAGGGAGAAACATTCAGTACTTC. Protein sequence: CASSTQATGRNIQYF. The chain combines TRBV5-4 with TRBJ2-4; a possible D gene is TRBD1 (6 bases). This CDR3 has 15 residues. Germline V CDR1 and CDR2: SGHNT, YYREEE (reference sequence). V was clipped by 4 bases and J by 6 bases, with 17 bases between them.